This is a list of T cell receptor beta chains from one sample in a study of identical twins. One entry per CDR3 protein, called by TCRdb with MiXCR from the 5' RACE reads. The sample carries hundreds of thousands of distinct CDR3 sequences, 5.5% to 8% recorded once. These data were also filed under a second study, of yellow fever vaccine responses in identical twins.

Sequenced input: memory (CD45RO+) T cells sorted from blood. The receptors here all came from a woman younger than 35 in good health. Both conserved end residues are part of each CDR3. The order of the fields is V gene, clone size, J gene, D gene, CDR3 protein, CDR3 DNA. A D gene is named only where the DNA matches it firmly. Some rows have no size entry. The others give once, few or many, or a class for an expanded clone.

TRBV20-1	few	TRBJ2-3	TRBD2	CSARGLAGALPDTQYF	TGCAGTGCTAGAGGGCTAGCGGGGGCCCTTCCAGATACGCAGTATTTT
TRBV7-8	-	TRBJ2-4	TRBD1	CASSLSGTGQNKNIQYF	TGTGCCAGCAGCCTCTCCGGGACAGGGCAAAACAAAAACATTCAGTACTTC
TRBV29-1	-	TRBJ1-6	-	CSVGEGRALHF	TGCAGCGTCGGGGAGGGTCGGGCCCTCCACTTT
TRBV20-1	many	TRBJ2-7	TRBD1	CSARADRGPYEQYF	TGCAGTGCTAGAGCGGACAGGGGTCCCTACGAGCAGTACTTC
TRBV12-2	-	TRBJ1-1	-	CASPLGGLGRGGTEAFF	TGTGCAAGTCCCTTGGGGGGTTTGGGCCGCGGGGGGACTGAAGCTTTCTTT
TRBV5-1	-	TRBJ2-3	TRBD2	CASSAGLAGGRTDTQYF	TGCGCCAGCAGCGCGGGACTAGCGGGAGGGAGGACTGATACGCAGTATTTT
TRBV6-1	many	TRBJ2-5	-	CASSSTPPGNGETQYF	TGTGCCAGCAGCTCTACCCCCCCGGGGAACGGGGAGACCCAGTACTTC
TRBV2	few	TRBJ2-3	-	CASSVQGGADTQYF	TGTGCCAGCAGTGTACAGGGGGGGGCAGATACGCAGTATTTT
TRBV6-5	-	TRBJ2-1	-	CASSYSNQNEQFF	TGTGCCAGCAGTTACTCGAATCAGAATGAGCAGTTCTTC
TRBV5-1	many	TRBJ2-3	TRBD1	CASSREGTGTDTQYF	TGCGCCAGCAGCCGTGAAGGGACAGGCACAGATACGCAGTATTTT
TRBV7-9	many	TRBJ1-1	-	CASSADSLSTEAFF	TGTGCCAGCAGCGCGGACAGCTTGAGCACTGAAGCTTTCTTT
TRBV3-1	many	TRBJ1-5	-	CASSQLGQWPQHF	TGTGCCAGCAGCCAACTGGGGCAGTGGCCCCAGCATTTT
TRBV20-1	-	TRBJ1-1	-	CSARNSGALNTEAFF	TGCAGTGCTAGGAACTCAGGGGCATTGAACACTGAAGCTTTCTTT
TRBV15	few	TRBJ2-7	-	CATSRRTAYEQYF	TGTGCCACCAGCAGAAGGACAGCCTACGAGCAGTACTTC
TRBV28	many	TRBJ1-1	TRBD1	CASSTSGTGSTEAFF	TGTGCCAGCAGCACTTCCGGGACAGGGAGCACTGAAGCTTTCTTT
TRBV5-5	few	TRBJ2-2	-	CASSLINTGELFF	TGTGCCAGCAGCTTGATCAACACCGGGGAGCTGTTTTTT
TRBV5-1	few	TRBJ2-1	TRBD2	CASRGASGIPYNEQFF	TGCGCCAGCAGGGGGGCTAGCGGGATCCCCTACAATGAGCAGTTCTTC